The TCR beta chain described here comes from a study of blood T cell repertoires in COVID-19. The wider study: T cells, B-cell-depleted T cells, or PBMCs provided the cDNA or gDNA that served as material.

The method was immunoSEQ multiplex PCR; TCRdb's version includes in-frame clones alone and lacks a portion of them. This sample yields about 140,000 clones, of which 70% to 90% are seen a single time; more than 1.5% belongs to the top ten. Trimming removed 4 bases from V and 7 bases from J; junction bases left unmatched: 10. The CDR3 sequence is 15 residues long. Germline loops: CDR1 SGDLS, CDR2 YYNGEE. This TCR was recovered from a woman aged 55 to 70 with acute or convalescent COVID-19. The sequencing sample was made of peripheral blood. The rearrangement links TRBV9 to TRBJ2-2, with 7 bases matching TRBD2. In DNA, the CDR3 is TGTGCCAGCAGCACCCGGGGGGAGGCGGTCGGGGAGCTGTTTTTT. This encodes CASSTRGEAVGELFF.